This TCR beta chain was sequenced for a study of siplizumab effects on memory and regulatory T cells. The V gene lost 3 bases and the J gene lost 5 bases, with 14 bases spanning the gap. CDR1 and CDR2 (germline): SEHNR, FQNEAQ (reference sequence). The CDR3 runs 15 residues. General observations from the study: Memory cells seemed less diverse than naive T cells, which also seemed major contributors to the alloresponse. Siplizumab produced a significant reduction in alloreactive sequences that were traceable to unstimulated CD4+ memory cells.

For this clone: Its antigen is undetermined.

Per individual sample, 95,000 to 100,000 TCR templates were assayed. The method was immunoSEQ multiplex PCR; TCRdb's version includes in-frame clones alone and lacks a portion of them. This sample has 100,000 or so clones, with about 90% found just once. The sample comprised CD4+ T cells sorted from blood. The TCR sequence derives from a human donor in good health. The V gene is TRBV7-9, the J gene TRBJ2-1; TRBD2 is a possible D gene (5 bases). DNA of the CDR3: TGTGCCAGCAGCTTCGGACTTTTTCGAGACAATGAGCAGTTCTTC. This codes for CASSFGLFRDNEQFF.